This T cell receptor beta chain was sequenced for a study of blood T cell repertoires in COVID-19. About the study: COVID-19 samples from acute and convalescent phases originated in the United States, Italy and Spain.

The CDR3 extends over 15 amino acids. Germline V gene sequence: CDR1 SGHRS, CDR2 YFSETQ. Trimming took 2 bases from V and 4 from J, leaving 15 bases between them. In the authors' methods: Amplification of reference gene primers provided the estimated nucleated cell counts. TCRdb's copy holds only in-frame clones and misses some; the assay was immunoSEQ multiplex PCR. V, J and clone size reflect that table, while D and trimming were determined from the DNA. The data contain some 95,000 clones, 87% of them singletons. This clonotype was sampled from a man in his sixties or seventies with acute or convalescent COVID-19. The gene calls are TRBV5-1 and TRBJ2-5, with TRBD2 as a possible D gene (5 bases). Material for sequencing was peripheral blood. This CDR3 reads CASSFSPELVETQYF. The CDR3 coding sequence is TGCGCCAGCAGCTTCTCTCCAGAACTAGTAGAGACCCAGTACTTC.